The present entry profiles one T cell receptor (beta chain) with its context. The assay was immunoSEQ multiplex PCR, and TCRdb's table has in-frame clones only and misses some. Of around 66,000 clones in the sample, around 92% were seen once. These data originate in a study of T cell changes during pregnancy in multiple sclerosis. The CDR3 totals 13 residues. Germline CDR1 LNHDA, CDR2 SQIVND (reference sequence). V was pared by 10 bases and J by 1 base, with 13 bases between. The V and J genes are TRBV19 and TRBJ1-2; D remains unclear. The sample here was peripheral blood, taken after pregnancy. This receptor was identified in a female donor in good health, enrolled as a control in a pregnancy study. The CDR3 sequence is CATLGQVNYGYTF. In DNA form, the CDR3 reads TGTGCCACCTTGGGCCAGGTTAACTATGGCTACACCTTC.